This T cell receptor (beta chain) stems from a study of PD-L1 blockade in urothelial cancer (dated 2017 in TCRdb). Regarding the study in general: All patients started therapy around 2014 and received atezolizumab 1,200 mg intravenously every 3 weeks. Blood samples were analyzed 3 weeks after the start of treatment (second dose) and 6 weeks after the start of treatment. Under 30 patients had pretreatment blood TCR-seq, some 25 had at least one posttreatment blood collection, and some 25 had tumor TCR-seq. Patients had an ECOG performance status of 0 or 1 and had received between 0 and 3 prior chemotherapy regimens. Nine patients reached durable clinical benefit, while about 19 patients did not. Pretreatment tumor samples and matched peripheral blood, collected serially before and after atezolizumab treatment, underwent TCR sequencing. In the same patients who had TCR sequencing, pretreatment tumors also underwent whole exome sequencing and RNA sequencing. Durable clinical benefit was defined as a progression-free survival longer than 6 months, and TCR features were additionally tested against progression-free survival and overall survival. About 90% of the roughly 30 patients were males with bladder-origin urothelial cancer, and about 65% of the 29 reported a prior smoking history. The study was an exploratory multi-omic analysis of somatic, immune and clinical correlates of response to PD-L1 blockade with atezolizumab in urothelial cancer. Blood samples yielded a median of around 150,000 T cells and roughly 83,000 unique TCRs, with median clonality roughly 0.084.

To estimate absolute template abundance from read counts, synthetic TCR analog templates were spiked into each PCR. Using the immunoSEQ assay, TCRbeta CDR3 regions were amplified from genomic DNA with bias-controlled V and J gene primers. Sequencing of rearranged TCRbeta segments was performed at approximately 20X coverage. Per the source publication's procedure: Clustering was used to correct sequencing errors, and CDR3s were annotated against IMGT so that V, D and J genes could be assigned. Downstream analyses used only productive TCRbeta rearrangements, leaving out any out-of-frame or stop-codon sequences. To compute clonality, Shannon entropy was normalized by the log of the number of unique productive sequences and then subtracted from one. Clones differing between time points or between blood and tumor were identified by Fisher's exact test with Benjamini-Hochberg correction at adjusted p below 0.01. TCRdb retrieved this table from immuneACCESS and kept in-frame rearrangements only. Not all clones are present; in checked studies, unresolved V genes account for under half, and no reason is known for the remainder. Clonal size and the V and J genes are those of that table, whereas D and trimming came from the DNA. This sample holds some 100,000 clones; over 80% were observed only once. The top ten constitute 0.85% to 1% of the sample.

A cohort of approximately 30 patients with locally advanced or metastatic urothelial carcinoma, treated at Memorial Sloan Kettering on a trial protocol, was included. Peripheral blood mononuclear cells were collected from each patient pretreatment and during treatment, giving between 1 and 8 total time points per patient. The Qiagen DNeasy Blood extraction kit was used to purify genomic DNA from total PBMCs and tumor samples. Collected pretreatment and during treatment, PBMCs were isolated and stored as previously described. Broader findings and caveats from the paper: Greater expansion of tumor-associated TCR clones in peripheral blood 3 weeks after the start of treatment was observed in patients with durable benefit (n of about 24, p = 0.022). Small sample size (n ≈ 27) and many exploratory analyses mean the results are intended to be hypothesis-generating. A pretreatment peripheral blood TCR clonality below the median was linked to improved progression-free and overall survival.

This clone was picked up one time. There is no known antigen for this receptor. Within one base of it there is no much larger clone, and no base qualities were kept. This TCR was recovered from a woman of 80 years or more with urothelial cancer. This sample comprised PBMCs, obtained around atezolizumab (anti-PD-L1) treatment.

The nucleotide sequence reads as follows: TGCGCCAGCAGCTTGCTCGACAGCACTGAAGCTTTCTTT. This gives the protein CASSLLDSTEAFF. The V and J segments used are TRBV5-1 and TRBJ1-1; TRBD1 is perhaps the D gene, given 5 matching bases. Per the germline V gene, SGHRS is the CDR1 and YFSETQ is the CDR2. Counted from cysteine to phenylalanine, this CDR3 has 13 amino acids. The sequence is cut down to CDR3 DNA, 39 bases in frame from base 1. V sheds 1 base and J sheds 4 bases, leaving 8 bases between their ends. Joined to the reference TRBV5-1 and TRBJ1-1 proteins, this CDR3 gives the full variable domain: KAGVTQTPRYLIKTRGQQVTLSCSPISGHRSVSWYQQTPGQGLQFLFEYFSETQRNKGNFPGRFSGRQFSNSRSEMNVSTLELGDSALYLCASSLLDSTEAFFGQGTRLTVV.